This TCR beta chain was retrieved from a study of T cells after yellow fever vaccination (dated by TCRdb to the late 2010s). About the investigation overall: Libraries from fractions with low cell numbers were prepared with the SMART-Seq v4 Ultra Low Input RNA kit. Bulk TCR alpha and beta repertoires were sequenced longitudinally to track T-cell clones before and after primary and booster YFV17D yellow fever vaccination. The cohort comprised two healthy male donors, one aged 18 to 29 and one aged 30 to 40 years. Blood samples were taken at several timepoints before and after primary and secondary immunization, and bulk PBMC replicates and cell subsets were isolated. The study at large found these results: Computational filtering was required because FACS-sorted repertoires could contain abundant contaminating clonotypes from the bulk population. Compared with the primary T-cell response, the secondary T-cell response was faster but weaker, reaching its peak on day 5 rather than on day 15. A small fraction of clonotypes appeared in both the CD4 and CD8 compartments, likely as a result of convergent recombination. The study included only a couple of donors, which limits how far the findings can be generalized. Most clones expanded after primary vaccination were re-detected after the booster (almost 98% of CD4 and around 88% of CD8), suggesting broad memory maintenance.

Explained via the paper, the treatment or condition label denotes: live attenuated yellow fever vaccine strain. At each blood-draw timepoint, two biological replicates of bulk PBMCs were collected. PBMCs were isolated from peripheral blood using a standard Ficoll-Paque protocol. TriZol was used to extract RNA from bulk PBMCs, CD4 and CD8 fractions, and dextramer-positive and dextramer-negative fractions. TCR cDNA was synthesized by 5'RACE template switching, which introduced a universal primer site and unique molecular identifiers. cDNA synthesis was primed from both the TCR alpha and TCR beta constant segments. Library amplification involved two PCR steps, and the second step added sample barcodes and sequencing adapters. Libraries were sequenced on Illumina HiSeq 2500 (2x100 bp) or NovaSeq (2x150 bp). For the original study's pipeline: MIGEC was used to demultiplex reads and collapse the reads into UMI consensus sequences, and MiXCR was used for V(D)J alignment. Using edgeR on replicate PBMC samples, clonotypes were called vaccine-responding if FDR was below 0.01 and the log2 fold change was above 5 up to day 15. Each bulk clonotype was labeled CD4 or CD8 based on which sequenced repertoire, CD4 or CD8, contained the clonotype at higher abundance. TCRdb reprocessed the public reads (quality trimming at Q25 with fastp, clone calling with MiXCR) and kept in-frame beta chains. Every distinct CDR3 protein forms one entry, paired with its most common genes and DNA. The V and J calls here are based on TCRdb, not the publication. This sample is represented by under 550,000 distinct CDR3 sequences; 21% of them were singletons. The top ten clonotypes cover approximately 15% of the sample.

Via the germline V gene, CDR1 is SGHTA and CDR2 FQGTGA. Measured from the cysteine to the phenylalanine, the CDR3 is 16 residues long. Just CDR3 DNA is preserved here, 48 bases in frame from base 1. Trimming at the junction amounts to 5 bases on V and 4 bases on J, and the germline ends lie 18 bases apart. As for this clonotype: The specificity of this receptor is unknown. No base qualities exist here, and no much larger clone lies one base off it.

This clonotype was obtained from a man younger than 35 who received the YFV17D yellow fever vaccine. The chain employs TRBV7-3 and TRBJ2-1; tentative D gene TRBD1, with 7 bases matching. The input for sequencing was PBMCs, taken approximately 22 days after the first yellow fever vaccination. The nucleotide sequence is TGTGCCAGCAGCCCCCGGGCAGGGGGGATATACAATGAGCAGTTCTTC. Protein translation: CASSPRAGGIYNEQFF.